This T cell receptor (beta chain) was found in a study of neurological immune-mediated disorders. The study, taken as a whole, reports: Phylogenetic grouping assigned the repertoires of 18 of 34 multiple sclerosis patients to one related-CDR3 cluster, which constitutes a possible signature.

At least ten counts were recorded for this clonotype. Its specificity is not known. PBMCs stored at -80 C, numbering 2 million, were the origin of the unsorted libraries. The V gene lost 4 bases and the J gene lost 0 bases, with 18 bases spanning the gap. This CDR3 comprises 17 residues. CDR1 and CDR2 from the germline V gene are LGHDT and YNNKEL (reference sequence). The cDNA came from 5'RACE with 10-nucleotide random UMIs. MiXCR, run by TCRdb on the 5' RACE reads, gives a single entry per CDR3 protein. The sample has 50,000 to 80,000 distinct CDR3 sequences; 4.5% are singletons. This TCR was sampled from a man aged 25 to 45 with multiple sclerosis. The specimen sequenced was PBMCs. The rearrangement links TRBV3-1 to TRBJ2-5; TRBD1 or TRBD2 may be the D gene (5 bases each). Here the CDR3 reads CASSLRKGSRDQETQYF. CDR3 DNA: TGTGCCAGCAGCCTTCGTAAGGGGAGTCGGGACCAAGAGACCCAGTACTTC.